Here is one T cell receptor beta chain with its context. Its antigen is unidentified. CDR1 is SGHTA, CDR2 FQGNSA, per germline. V was clipped by 6 bases and J by 5 bases; unmatched bases: 9. The CDR3 covers 15 residues. The data were obtained in a study of cytomegalovirus exposure and HLA in healthy donors. With 60 Vbeta and 13 Jbeta primers, the PCR was carried out. TCRdb's table, derived via immunoSEQ multiplex PCR, lists solely in-frame clones and lacks some. Of fewer than 250,000 clones listed, around 75% are singletons. Study-level findings and limits: Being productive about 87% or about 30% of the time was typical of most TCR beta V segments in an earlier analysis.

The chain is built from TRBV7-2 and TRBJ2-5; TRBD2 matches 10 bases. Sequences were obtained from PBMCs. The clonotype originates from a woman aged 25 to 39 in good health and CMV-seropositive. The CDR3 bases are TGTGCCAGCAGTCAAGCGGGAGGGCCTGGGGAGACCCAGTACTTC. Residues: CASSQAGGPGETQYF.